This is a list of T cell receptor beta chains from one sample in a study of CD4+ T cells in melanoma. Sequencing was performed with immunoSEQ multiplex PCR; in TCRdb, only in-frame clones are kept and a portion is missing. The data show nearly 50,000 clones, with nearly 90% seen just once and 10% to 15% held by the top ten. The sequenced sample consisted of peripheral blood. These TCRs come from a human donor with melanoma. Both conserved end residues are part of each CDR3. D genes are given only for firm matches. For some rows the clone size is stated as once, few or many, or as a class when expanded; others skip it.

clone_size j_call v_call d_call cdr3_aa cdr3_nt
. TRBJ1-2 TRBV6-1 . CASRQGTLGVYGYTF TGTGCCAGCAGACAAGGGACACTCGGGGTCTATGGCTACACCTTC
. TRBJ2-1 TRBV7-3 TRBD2 CASSSSGGAFNEQFF TGTGCCAGCAGCTCTAGCGGGGGGGCCTTCAATGAGCAGTTCTTC
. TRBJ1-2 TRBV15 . CATSRVTAGGYGYTF TGTGCCACCAGCAGAGTTACAGCAGGTGGCTATGGCTACACCTTC
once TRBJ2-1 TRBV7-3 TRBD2 CASSVLAGNNEQFF TGTGCCAGCAGCGTGCTAGCGGGGAACAATGAGCAGTTCTTC
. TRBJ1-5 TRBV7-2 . CASSLGGDSQPQHF TGTGCCAGCAGCCTGGGGGGAGATAGTCAGCCCCAGCATTTT
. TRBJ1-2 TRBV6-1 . CASSEEGYPYGYTF TGTGCCAGCAGTGAGGAGGGGTATCCCTATGGCTACACCTTC
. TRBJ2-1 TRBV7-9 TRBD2 CASSEVIGAGGNNEQFF TGTGCCAGCAGCGAAGTTATAGGAGCGGGGGGAAACAATGAGCAGTTCTTC
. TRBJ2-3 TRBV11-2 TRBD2 CASSHSGGSTDTQYF TGTGCCAGCAGTCATAGCGGGGGGAGCACAGATACGCAGTATTTT
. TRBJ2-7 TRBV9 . CASSVAPAPTTTYEQYF TGTGCCAGCAGCGTAGCGCCCGCCCCAACTACGACCTACGAGCAGTACTTC
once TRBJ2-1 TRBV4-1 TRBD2 CASSRLADSYNEQFF TGCGCCAGCAGCCGGCTAGCGGACTCCTACAATGAGCAGTTCTTC
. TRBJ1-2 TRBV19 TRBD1 CASRVNRGRPDYGYTF TGTGCCAGTCGGGTAAACAGGGGGCGCCCGGACTATGGCTACACCTTC
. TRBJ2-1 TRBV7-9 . CASSLGHRERSNEQFF TGTGCCAGCAGCTTAGGCCACAGGGAGCGGAGCAATGAGCAGTTCTTC
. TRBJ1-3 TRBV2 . CASSEEIYSGNTIYF TGTGCCAGCAGTGAGGAGATTTACTCTGGAAACACCATATATTTT
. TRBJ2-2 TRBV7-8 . CASSSIPGGELFF TGTGCCAGCAGCTCGATCCCGGGCGGGGAGCTGTTTTTT
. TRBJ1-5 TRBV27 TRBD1 CASRTGPYSNQPQHF TGTGCCAGTAGGACAGGGCCATATAGCAATCAGCCCCAGCATTTT
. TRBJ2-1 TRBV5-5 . CASNRAQSYNEQFF TGTGCCTCTAACCGGGCACAATCCTACAATGAGCAGTTCTTC
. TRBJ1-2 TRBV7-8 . CASSLVSPNYGYTF TGTGCCAGCAGCTTAGTCTCGCCTAACTATGGCTACACCTTC
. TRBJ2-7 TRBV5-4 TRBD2 CASSRGGPAYEQYF TGTGCCAGCAGCCGCGGGGGGCCCGCCTACGAGCAGTACTTC
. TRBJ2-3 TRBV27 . CASSPRSGDTDTQYF TGTGCCAGCAGTCCTCGATCGGGGGACACAGATACGCAGTATTTT
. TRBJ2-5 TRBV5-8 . CASSLGWSETQYF TGTGCCAGCAGCTTGGGATGGTCGGAGACCCAGTACTTC
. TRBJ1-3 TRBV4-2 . CASSQVGGIGSGNTIYF TGTGCCAGCAGCCAAGTTGGTGGGATAGGCTCTGGAAACACCATATATTTT
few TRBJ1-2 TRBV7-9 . CASSYLTGTNYGYTF TGTGCCAGCAGTTACCTTACAGGGACCAACTATGGCTACACCTTC
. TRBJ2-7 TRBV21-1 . CASSKRQTVVAQYF TGTGCCAGCAGCAAAAGGCAGACAGTAGTGGCGCAGTACTTC
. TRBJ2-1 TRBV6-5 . CASSSSGEQFF TGTGCCAGCAGTTCGTCCGGCGAGCAGTTCTTC
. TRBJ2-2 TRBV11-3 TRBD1 CASRTGAGELFF TGTGCCAGCAGGACAGGGGCCGGGGAGCTGTTTTTT
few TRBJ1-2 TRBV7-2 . CASSLALRDGYTF TGTGCCAGCAGCTTAGCGCTCAGGGACGGCTACACCTTC